This T cell receptor (beta chain) was obtained from a study of T cell responses to AZD1222 COVID-19 vaccine. The method was immunoSEQ multiplex PCR; TCRdb's version includes in-frame clones alone and lacks a portion of them. The sample records about 170,000 clones, roughly nine tenths being singletons. Remarks on this clone: Its specificity is unknown.

Study observations and caveats: The study identified only six AZD1222 recipients as seropositive at baseline.

Germline values: CDR1 SGHAT, CDR2 FQNNGV. The V gene end was trimmed by 3 bases and the J gene end by 8 bases; junction bases not matched to a gene: 14. CDR3 size: 17 residues. The source of this sequence is an adult in good health. This chain uses TRBV11-2 with TRBJ1-3; TRBD1 matches at 9 bases. The source material was peripheral blood, sampled on day 0 of AZD1222 vaccination. The CDR3 region has the DNA TGTGCCAGCAGCTTTGGGGGGCAGAGGACAGGGGCGTACACCATATATTTT. Translating it yields CASSFGGQRTGAYTIYF.